The clone carrying this T cell receptor (beta chain) was detected ten times or more. No antigen is known for it. V was pared by 3 bases and J by 6 bases, with 8 bases between. CDR3 length: 13 amino acids. Germline V gene sequence: CDR1 LGHDT, CDR2 YNNKEL (reference sequence). This sample was included in a study of T-cell reconstitution after alpha-beta-depleted transplantation in children. Overall study findings and caveats: Surviving recipient cells, namely T cells and thymic progenitors, were the source of high day-60 TCRbeta diversity in some patients. T cells produced anew were the main source of T-cell counts and diversity one year after transplant. Reportedly, only several hundred clones from non-depleted graft cells drove alpha-beta T-cell counts at about two months.

Unique molecular identifiers were built into the TCRbeta library. TCRdb ran MiXCR on the PCR reads and lists one entry per CDR3 protein. The data show approximately 110,000 distinct CDR3 sequences, around 23% seen once. The clonotype was recovered from a male patient aged 2-15 years who had a stem cell transplant for chronic granulomatous disease, so the T cells may come from the graft donor. This material consisted of PBMCs, mostly from graft donor cells, taken 180 days after TCRalphabeta/CD19-depleted stem cell transplant. The V and J genes are TRBV3-1 and TRBJ2-2, with D unresolved. The CDR3 loop reads CASSHSAAGELFF. CDR3 in DNA: TGTGCCAGCAGCCACAGCGCTGCCGGGGAGCTGTTTTTT.